Presented here are 29 T cell receptor beta chains from one specimen sequenced in a study of blood T cell repertoires in COVID-19. Repertoires were generated with immunoSEQ multiplex PCR, while TCRdb's copy carries only in-frame clones and drops some. In the table there are 130,000 or so clones, 83% of which are singletons. Sequences were obtained from PBMCs or T cells enriched from blood (not recorded which). All receptors come from a man aged 25 to 45 who had recovered from COVID-19.

The genes are TRBV9 and TRBJ2-5, with 7 bases fitting TRBD2. Per the germline V gene, CDR1 is SGDLS and CDR2 is YYNGEE. Trimming at V came to 0 bases and at J to 7 bases, leaving 6 bases not matched to a gene. The CDR3 is made up of 14 amino acids. For the CDR3, the DNA is TGTGCCAGCAGCGTAGGGAGCGGGGAGGGGACCCAGTACTTC. This sequence encodes CASSVGSGEGTQYF.

This clone was counted a single time. The chain couples TRBV19 to TRBJ2-2; D is perhaps TRBD1 (5 bases). The ends were cut back, 3 bases at V and 3 bases at J, with 8 bases in the middle. CDR3 length: 14 residues. The germline CDR1 and CDR2 sequences are LNHDA and SQIVND (reference sequence). CDR3 DNA sequence: TGTGCCAGTAGTATGAAAGGGGACACCGGGGAGCTGTTTTTT. Protein product: CASSMKGDTGELFF.

This clone was detected once. This chain connects TRBV7-9 to TRBJ2-1, with D tentatively TRBD1 (6 bases). V was cut by 5 bases and J by 2 bases, with 10 bases left in between. Per the germline V gene, CDR1 is SEHNR and CDR2 is FQNEAQ (reference sequence). There are 14 residues in the CDR3. CDR3 sequence (DNA): TGTGCCAGCAGCCAGGGGCCAGCCTACAATGAGCAGTTCTTC. Translated, it gives CASSQGPAYNEQFF.

The chain is built from TRBV5-4 and TRBJ1-2; no clear D. The germline gives CDR1 SGHNT, CDR2 YYREEE (reference sequence). Trimming left V 4 bases short and J 4 bases short, with 11 bases between. The CDR3 consists of 13 residues. This CDR3 is CASSIKEGYGYTF. The CDR3 DNA reads as TGTGCCAGCAGCATAAAAGAGGGCTATGGCTACACCTTC.

This rearrangement joins TRBV27 to TRBJ1-1, with D maybe TRBD1 (5 bases). The CDR3 runs to 14 residues. Germline loops: CDR1 MNHEY, CDR2 SMNVEV (reference sequence). The V end lost 5 bases, the J end lost 4 bases, and 14 bases lay between the germline ends. The CDR3 sequence: CASSPPGLGTEAFF. CDR3 DNA: TGTGCCAGCAGTCCACCAGGGTTAGGCACTGAAGCTTTCTTT.

The J gene is TRBJ1-1, the V gene TRBV5-1; D is unresolved. V gave up 4 bases and J gave up 0 bases, with 16 bases separating them. Germline V lookup: CDR1 SGHRS, CDR2 YFSETQ. CDR3 length equals 16 residues. CDR3 sequence (DNA): TGCGCCAGCAGCCTTAGACTAGAACGTATGAACACTGAAGCTTTCTTT. Its translation is CASSLRLERMNTEAFF.

This rearrangement joins TRBV18 to TRBJ1-5, with a tentative D call TRBD1 (5 bases). This CDR3 contains 17 residues. Per germline, CDR1 KGHSH and CDR2 LQKENI. Trimming removed 3 bases from V and 7 bases from J, with 22 bases in between. CDR3 region: CASSPRSVASGGQPQHF. The CDR3 coding sequence is TGTGCCAGCTCACCGCGTTCTGTGGCATCGGGGGGGCAGCCCCAGCATTTT.

CDR3 DNA sequence: TGTGCCAGTACCAGACAGGGCTTAGGTTCACCCCTCCACTTT. Its translation is CASTRQGLGSPLHF. The chain links TRBV19 to TRBJ1-6, with TRBD1 matching 7 bases. Germline V gene lookup returns CDR1 LNHDA and CDR2 SQIVND (reference sequence). Trimming removed 7 bases from V and 9 bases from J; junction bases left unmatched: 9. This CDR3 is built from 14 residues.

As DNA, the CDR3 is TGTGCCAGCAGTGCCGGGACTAGCACAGATACGCAGTATTTT. As protein: CASSAGTSTDTQYF. The chain recombines TRBV6-4 with TRBJ2-3, with D perhaps TRBD2 (6 bases). CDR1 is MRHNA and CDR2 is SNTAGT in the germline V gene. V lost 4 bases and J lost 0, with 8 bases in between. There are 14 residues in the CDR3.

This clone was observed a few times. At one boundary the junction diverges from the germline segment, which might be a read error. The gene calls are TRBV7-7 and TRBJ2-5; 8 bases align to TRBD1. CDR1 SSHAT and CDR2 FNYEAQ come from the germline V gene (reference sequence). The CDR3 has 15 amino acids. The CDR3 is CASSLGWTGRETQYF. The CDR3 bases are TGTGCTAGCAGCTTAGGCTGGACAGGGCGAGAGACCCAGTACTTC.

The CDR3 DNA follows: TGTGCCAGCCAGACTAGCGGATCCAATGAGCAGTTCTTC. This translates into CASQTSGSNEQFF. The chain employs TRBV25-1 and TRBJ2-1; TRBD2 agrees at 9 bases. Germline assignment: CDR1 MGHDK and CDR2 SYGVNS. J was trimmed by 6 bases and V by 8 bases; bases with no gene match: 5. The CDR3 is made up of 13 amino acids.

This clone was seen ten or more times. V usage is TRBV15 and J usage is TRBJ1-2; 10 nucleotides line up with TRBD1. This CDR3 contains 14 residues. Unmatched junction bases numbered 2, after V lost 6 bases and J lost 1 base. CDR1 is LNHNV, CDR2 YYDKDF, per germline (reference sequence). CDR3 DNA: TGTGCCACCAGGGGGACAGGGGATAACTATGGCTACACCTTC. Residues: CATRGTGDNYGYTF.

The V and J genes are TRBV5-1 and TRBJ1-1, with 7 bases lining up with TRBD1. The CDR3 length is 14 residues. Germline loops: CDR1 SGHRS, CDR2 YFSETQ. V trimming: 2 bases; J trimming: 2 bases; junction bases outside the gene matches: 3. Here the CDR3 DNA reads TGCGCCAGCAGCTTCAGGGGGGACAACACTGAAGCTTTCTTT. This sequence encodes CASSFRGDNTEAFF.

The rearrangement joins TRBV6-5 to TRBJ2-4; D uncertain. V was clipped by 5 bases and J by 4 bases, with 12 bases between them. The CDR3 runs to 14 residues. Germline V CDR1 and CDR2: MNHEY, SVGAGI. CDR3 nucleotide sequence: TGTGCCAGCAGTCTTGGGCAGGAAAAAAACATTCAGTACTTC. It translates to CASSLGQEKNIQYF.

The chain has TRBV19 and TRBJ2-2; D is unresolved. V dropped 1 base and J dropped 0 bases, with 3 bases sitting between them. The CDR3 extends over 14 amino acids. Germline loops: CDR1 LNHDA, CDR2 SQIVND (reference sequence). CDR3 amino acids: CASSIAANTGELFF. The CDR3 coding sequence is TGTGCCAGTAGTATAGCGGCGAACACCGGGGAGCTGTTTTTT.

CDR3 coding DNA: TGTGCCAGCAGCTTAAGTAGTAATGCTGGAAACACCATATATTTT. Translating it yields CASSLSSNAGNTIYF. This rearrangement joins TRBV7-2 to TRBJ1-3; D is undetermined. This CDR3 region has 15 residues. The germline gives CDR1 SGHTA, CDR2 FQGNSA. Trimming took 2 bases from V and 2 from J, leaving 10 bases between them.

The chain recombines TRBV7-9 with TRBJ2-3; TRBD1 agrees at 9 bases. The CDR3 consists of 14 residues. After removal of 5 bases from V and 3 bases from J, the junction contained 3 bases not matched to a gene. Germline V gene lookup returns CDR1 SEHNR and CDR2 FQNEAQ (reference sequence). The CDR3 bases are TGTGCCAGCAGCAAGACAGGGGGGACAGATACGCAGTATTTT. As protein: CASSKTGGTDTQYF. Full variable domain (remainder filled in from reference TRBV7-9 and TRBJ2-3): DTGVSQNPRHKITKRGQNVTFRCDPISEHNRLYWYRQTLGQGPEFLTYFQNEAQLEKSRLLSDRFSAERPKGSFSTLEIQRTEQGDSAMYLCASSKTGGTDTQYFGPGTRLTVL.

The V gene is TRBV10-3, the J gene TRBJ2-1; TRBD1 matches at 7 bases. CDR1 ENHRY and CDR2 SYGVKD come from the germline V gene. There are 18 residues in the CDR3. The trim removed 3 bases at V and 4 bases at J, leaving 15 bases unmatched. CDR3 nucleotides: TGTGCCATCAGTGAAGGGGCGGGTCTGGGACAGAAGTACAATGAGCAGTTCTTC. It codes for CAISEGAGLGQKYNEQFF.

This sequence joins TRBV4-1 and TRBJ1-1, with unresolved D. The CDR3 contains 16 residues. The germline CDR1 and CDR2 sequences are MGHRA and YSYEKL. Trimming cost V 1 base and J 0 bases, with 12 bases left between them. The CDR3 region has the DNA TGCGCCAGCAGCCAAGGAGTCAGGACTATGAACACTGAAGCTTTCTTT. Translation gives CASSQGVRTMNTEAFF.

J is TRBJ2-3 and V is TRBV2; possibly TRBD1 for D (6 bases). Germline V gene data show CDR1 as SNHLY and CDR2 as FYNNEI. Trimming cost V 6 bases and J 0 bases, with 13 bases left between them. CDR3 length equals 15 residues. This CDR3 reads CASSPRGSSTDTQYF. CDR3 coding DNA: TGTGCCAGCAGCCCCAGGGGTTCTAGCACAGATACGCAGTATTTT.

This clone was detected a few times. The J gene is TRBJ2-7, the V gene TRBV5-4; 7 bases agree with TRBD2. V trimming: 0 bases; J trimming: 3 bases; junction bases outside the gene matches: 6. Germline CDR1 is SGHNT and CDR2 is YYREEE (reference sequence). The CDR3 is 15 residues long. CDR3 in DNA: TGTGCCAGCAGCTTGGAGGGCGGGAGCTTCTACGAGCAGTACTTC. This sequence encodes CASSLEGGSFYEQYF.

The chain recombines TRBV10-3 with TRBJ2-3; a weak D match, TRBD1 (6 bases). The CDR3 loop spans 13 amino acids. The germline CDR1 and CDR2 sequences are ENHRY and SYGVKD. With 6 bases removed from V and 0 bases from J, the gap between germline ends came to 7 bases. The CDR3 spells CAIRGQSTDTQYF. CDR3 nucleotide sequence: TGTGCCATCAGGGGACAAAGCACAGATACGCAGTATTTT.

The chain carries TRBV30 and TRBJ1-5, with D unclear. This CDR3 contains 14 residues. Trimming left V 0 bases short and J 3 bases short, with 9 bases between. Germline CDR1 reads GTSNPN; CDR2 reads SVGIG (reference sequence). CDR3 residues: CAWSVAGDNQPQHF. The CDR3 DNA reads as TGTGCCTGGAGTGTAGCCGGGGACAATCAGCCCCAGCATTTT.

This clone came up a few times. The CDR3 nucleotides are TGCGCCAGCAGTGAGAGGCGGGAGCAGTACGTC. The encoded protein is CASSERREQYV. This chain connects TRBV10-1 to TRBJ2-7; D uncertain. V gave up 2 bases and J gave up 7 bases, with 6 bases separating them. This CDR3 spans 11 amino acids. CDR1 and CDR2 from the germline V gene are WNHNN and SYGVQD (reference sequence).

Remarks on this clone: The sample has other DNA sequences that encode this CDR3 too. The gene calls are TRBV27 and TRBJ2-3; 11 bases match TRBD2. J was trimmed by 1 base and V by 7 bases; bases with no gene match: 4. There are 15 residues in the CDR3. The germline V gene encodes CDR1 MNHEY and CDR2 SMNVEV (reference sequence). The CDR3 coding sequence is TGTGCCAGCAACCTTAGCGGGGGGGGCACAGATACGCAGTATTTT. Residues: CASNLSGGGTDTQYF.

The chain links TRBV5-1 to TRBJ2-7; D perhaps matches TRBD1 (5 bases). The V and J ends lost 5 bases and 0 bases respectively, with 18 bases between them. This CDR3 is built from 16 residues. CDR1 is SGHRS and CDR2 is YFSETQ in the germline V gene. This CDR3 reads CASRDPQATDSYEQYV. CDR3 nucleotides: TGCGCCAGCAGAGATCCACAGGCCACTGACTCCTACGAGCAGTACGTC.

The chain combines TRBV10-1 with TRBJ2-5, with TRBD2 matching over 7 bases. The CDR3 totals 14 residues. The ends lost 3 bases at V and 2 bases at J; junction bases unmatched: 3. The germline CDR1 and CDR2 sequences are WNHNN and SYGVQD (reference sequence). The CDR3 DNA follows: TGCGCCAGCAGTGACTCGGGGGGACAAGAGACCCAGTACTTC. This gives the protein CASSDSGGQETQYF.

The gene calls are TRBV12-3 or TRBV12-4 and TRBJ1-5; D remains unclear. This CDR3 has 11 amino acids. Trimming pared 4 bases from V and 11 bases from J, leaving 9 bases between. CDR3 sequence reads: CASSSSGTQHF. The DNA for the CDR3 is TGTGCCAGCAGTTCCTCCGGGACCCAGCATTTT.

This clone was counted only a few times. The chain joins TRBV7-8 to TRBJ1-6, with 8 nucleotides matching TRBD1. The CDR3 totals 14 residues. V trimming: 4 bases; J trimming: 8 bases; junction bases outside the gene matches: 4. CDR1 is SGHVS and CDR2 is FQNEAQ in the germline V gene. The CDR3 coding sequence is TGTGCCAGCAGCTCCAGACAGGGGTATTCACCCCTCCACTTT. It yields the protein CASSSRQGYSPLHF.